The 21 T cell receptor beta chains in this list originate from one sample, sequenced in a study of blood T cell repertoires in COVID-19 (dated by TCRdb to the early 2020s). Library preparation was by the immunoSEQ multiplex PCR assay. TCRdb carries this immuneACCESS record with in-frame sequences only. Its versions omit some clonotypes, under half of them owing to an unresolved V gene in the studies checked, with the rest unexplained. Recorded for this sample are about 310,000 clones; roughly 86% of them occurred a single time. The ten largest make up more than 9% of the sample. The source material was PBMCs or T cells enriched from blood (not recorded which). The source of these receptors is a woman aged 25 to 45 who had recovered from COVID-19.

A note on this clone: In the same sample, other DNA sequences code for this CDR3. This sequence joins TRBV7-2 and TRBJ1-6, with D unclear. The CDR3 loop spans 13 amino acids. V was pared by 3 bases and J by 8 bases, with 8 bases between. The germline V gene has CDR1 SGHTA and CDR2 FQGNSA. CDR3 loop: CASSLAQDSPLHF. CDR3 nucleotides: TGTGCCAGCAGCTTGGCCCAGGATTCACCCCTCCACTTT.

As DNA, the CDR3 is TGTGCCAGCAGCCCCGCCACAGGGGCTTGGACTGAAGCTTTCTTT. This encodes CASSPATGAWTEAFF. V usage is TRBV14 and J usage is TRBJ1-1, with 7 bases lining up with TRBD1. Germline CDR1 is SGHDN and CDR2 is FVKESK. The CDR3 totals 15 residues. The V and J ends lost 4 bases and 5 bases, in that order; junction bases with no gene match: 10.

The rearrangement joins TRBV14 to TRBJ1-4; D might be TRBD1 (5 bases). CDR3 length: 14 residues. The V gene's germline CDR1 is SGHDN and CDR2 FVKESK. V lost 4 bases, J lost 8 bases, and 14 bases lay in between. CDR3 DNA: TGTGCCAGCAGCCCGACAGTGGCTTTGGAAAAACTGTTTTTT. This encodes CASSPTVALEKLFF.

This clone has just one count. CDR3 nucleotide sequence: TGTGCCAGCCTGTACACTCCGGGACAGAGCTCCTACGAGCAGTACTTC. This translates into CASLYTPGQSSYEQYF. The chain is built from TRBV2 and TRBJ2-7; 7 bases line up with TRBD1. The trim removed 8 bases at V and 0 bases at J, leaving 13 bases unmatched. Germline CDR1 and CDR2: SNHLY and FYNNEI. This CDR3 has 16 amino acids.

The genes are TRBV10-3 and TRBJ1-4, with D possibly matching TRBD1 (6 bases). V was trimmed by 2 bases and J by 8 bases, leaving 12 bases between them. This CDR3 comprises 14 residues. In germline, CDR1 is ENHRY, CDR2 SYGVKD. The CDR3 here is CAISEGGAEEKLFF. The CDR3, as DNA: TGTGCCATCAGTGAGGGGGGGGCTGAGGAAAAACTGTTTTTT.

The chain has TRBV4-1 and TRBJ1-1; a possible D gene is TRBD1 (6 bases). CDR1 is MGHRA, CDR2 YSYEKL, per germline. This CDR3 comprises 16 residues. Between the trimmed V and J ends, which lost 1 base and 2 bases, there was a span of 14 bases. CDR3 sequence: CASSQVVDRYNTEAFF. The CDR3 DNA is TGCGCCAGCAGCCAAGTCGTAGACAGGTATAACACTGAAGCTTTCTTT.

This chain joins TRBV7-2 and TRBJ2-1; D possibly corresponds to TRBD2 (5 bases). V gave up 3 bases and J gave up 2 bases, with 8 bases separating them. The length of the CDR3 is 14 residues. The germline V gene has CDR1 SGHTA and CDR2 FQGNSA. The CDR3 bases are TGTGCCAGCAGCTTGTCTAGCCCCTACAATGAGCAGTTCTTC. It specifies CASSLSSPYNEQFF.

This clone was seen more than once but under ten times. The chain recombines TRBV9 with TRBJ1-4; D unclear. The germline V gene encodes CDR1 SGDLS and CDR2 YYNGEE. CDR3 length equals 14 residues. V was cut by 3 bases and J by 8 bases, with 14 bases left in between. CDR3 residues: CASSAGMNPEKLFF. Here the CDR3 DNA reads TGTGCCAGCAGCGCCGGGATGAACCCCGAAAAACTGTTTTTT.

This rearrangement joins TRBV2 to TRBJ2-7; 10 bases align to TRBD1. The V and J ends lost 5 bases and 4 bases, in that order; junction bases with no gene match: 5. Germline V lookup: CDR1 SNHLY, CDR2 FYNNEI. The CDR3 extends over 14 amino acids. The CDR3 nucleotides are TGTGCCAGCAGTTGGGACAGGGGTACTTACGAGCAGTACTTC. Its translation: CASSWDRGTYEQYF.

The chain joins TRBV9 to TRBJ2-3; no reliable D call. Trimming removed 4 bases from V and 2 bases from J, with 14 bases in between. Germline-derived CDR1 and CDR2 are SGDLS and YYNGEE. The CDR3 extends over 15 amino acids. Written as DNA, the CDR3 is TGTGCCAGCAGCCCTCGACTGGAAACCACAGATACGCAGTATTTT. Translation: CASSPRLETTDTQYF.

The chain uses TRBV7-9 and TRBJ2-1, with D possibly being TRBD2 (6 bases). V gave up 8 bases and J gave up 3 bases, with 14 bases separating them. The CDR3 sequence is 14 residues long. CDR1 and CDR2 from the germline V gene are SEHNR and FQNEAQ (reference sequence). CDR3: CASGGAGLYNEQFF. In DNA, the CDR3 is TGTGCCAGCGGTGGAGCGGGCCTCTACAATGAGCAGTTCTTC. Looking up the rest from reference TRBV7-9 and TRBJ2-1 gives the full variable domain: DTGVSQNPRHKITKRGQNVTFRCDPISEHNRLYWYRQTLGQGPEFLTYFQNEAQLEKSRLLSDRFSAERPKGSFSTLEIQRTEQGDSAMYLCASGGAGLYNEQFFGPGTRLTVL.

The rearrangement uses TRBV24-1 and TRBJ2-3, with D perhaps matching TRBD1 (6 bases). Trimming stripped 4 bases from V and 6 bases from J, with 13 bases between. Germline CDR1 is KGHDR and CDR2 is SFDVKD. The CDR3 contains 14 residues. CDR3: CATSEPRGTDTQYF. CDR3 in DNA: TGTGCCACCAGTGAACCGAGGGGGACGGATACGCAGTATTTT.

This clone appeared a single time. V usage is TRBV5-1 and J usage is TRBJ2-1; 9 bases align to TRBD2. CDR1 is SGHRS, CDR2 YFSETQ, per germline. V was clipped by 3 bases and J by 3 bases; unmatched bases: 7. This CDR3 has 16 amino acids. The CDR3 reads CASSSLGAGGYNEQFF. The CDR3 DNA sequence: TGCGCCAGCAGCTCGTTAGGAGCGGGAGGCTACAATGAGCAGTTCTTC.

This rearrangement joins TRBV7-2 to TRBJ2-6; D is undetermined. The CDR3 is 17 amino acids. Germline CDR1 is SGHTA and CDR2 is FQGNSA. V lost 6 bases to trimming and J lost 3 bases, with 18 bases between them. CDR3 region: CASSSVVRSGGANVLTF. CDR3 nucleotide sequence: TGTGCCAGCAGTTCCGTGGTTCGCTCGGGTGGGGCCAACGTCCTGACTTTC.

This clone was observed a single time. This chain uses TRBV18 with TRBJ1-2, with 7 positions matching TRBD1. Germline values: CDR1 KGHSH, CDR2 LQKENI. Losses at the gene ends were 1 base for V and 4 bases for J; bases not matched to a gene: 12. CDR3 length: 17 amino acids. The CDR3 coding sequence is TGTGCCAGCTCACCACGGGACAGAAAAGAACTCGCCTATGGCTACACCTTC. As protein: CASSPRDRKELAYGYTF.

J is TRBJ1-1 and V is TRBV4-2; D possibly corresponds to TRBD1 (6 bases). Germline CDR1 reads LGHNA; CDR2 reads YNFKEQ. V was clipped by 0 bases and J by 4 bases, with 18 bases between them. The CDR3 length is 17 residues. As DNA, the CDR3 is TGTGCCAGCAGCCAAGATTCAGGGGTAGTCTCTATCACTGAAGCTTTCTTT. Its protein product is CASSQDSGVVSITEAFF.

The chain joins TRBV4-2 to TRBJ1-5, with D perhaps TRBD1 (5 bases). Trimming took off 0 bases at V and 1 base at J, with 19 bases between the two ends. The length of the CDR3 is 19 residues. Germline CDR1 is LGHNA and CDR2 is YNFKEQ. This CDR3 reads CASSQDGARGVLSNQPQHF. DNA for the CDR3: TGTGCCAGCAGCCAAGATGGGGCTCGGGGGGTCCTAAGCAATCAGCCCCAGCATTTT.

The chain has TRBV18 and TRBJ2-1, with a possible D match to TRBD1 (6 bases). Germline loops: CDR1 KGHSH, CDR2 LQKENI. The germline V and J ends were trimmed by 3 bases and 9 bases, with 21 bases remaining between them. The CDR3 has 16 residues. The CDR3, as DNA: TGTGCCAGCTCACCCCAGGGGAGCGGCATCAGTACTGAGCAGTTCTTC. It yields the protein CASSPQGSGISTEQFF.

The sample holds a few counts of this clone. A read error may produce the germline difference seen at one junction end. J is TRBJ2-3 and V is TRBV6-2 or TRBV6-3, with 9 bases that match TRBD1. CDR3 size: 14 residues. Germline V CDR1 and CDR2: MNHEY, SVGEGT. For the CDR3, the DNA is TGTGCCAGCACTTACAGGGGGCGAGTCGATACGCAGTATTTT. It yields the protein CASTYRGRVDTQYF.

V gene TRBV6-5 combines with J gene TRBJ1-1; D not certain. With 1 base removed from V and 1 base from J, the gap between germline ends came to 10 bases. CDR3 length: 15 amino acids. In germline, CDR1 is MNHEY, CDR2 SVGAGI. CDR3: CASSYLRAPNTEAFF. CDR3 DNA: TGTGCCAGCAGTTACTTGAGGGCGCCGAACACTGAAGCTTTCTTT.

The chain uses TRBV27 and TRBJ1-2, with D possibly matching TRBD1 (6 bases). The CDR3 extends over 14 amino acids. Per the germline V gene, CDR1 is MNHEY and CDR2 is SMNVEV (reference sequence). V shed 4 bases and J shed 5 bases, with 14 bases lying between them. The CDR3 DNA sequence: TGTGCCAGCAGTTCCGTGGGCAGGGGATATGGCTACACCTTC. It is translated as CASSSVGRGYGYTF.